The clone carrying this T cell receptor beta chain was detected only once. Under the authors' procedure: Amplifying reference gene primers gave estimates of nucleated cell counts. Only in-frame clones appear in the TCRdb table, and some are missing; sequencing was by immunoSEQ multiplex PCR. V and J calls and clone size follow that table, whereas D and trimming were derived from the DNA. The sample contains around 250,000 clones, around 88% of which appear only once. The data were obtained in a study of blood T cell repertoires in COVID-19. The overall study: The cDNA or gDNA used as material had been derived from T cells, B-cell-depleted T cells, or PBMCs.

This clonotype originated in a man aged 80 or over with acute or convalescent COVID-19. Material for sequencing was peripheral blood.

The DNA of the CDR3 is TGTGCCAGCAGCCGGGACACGGAGTATGGCTACACCTTC. Translated, it gives CASSRDTEYGYTF. This chain joins TRBV11-2 and TRBJ1-2; D possibly corresponds to TRBD1 (6 bases). The V end was cut by 5 bases, the J end by 5 bases, with 12 bases between. This CDR3 has 13 amino acids. CDR1 SGHAT and CDR2 FQNNGV come from the germline V gene.